The 28 T cell receptor beta chains reported below all come from one sample, sequenced in a study of radiotherapy plus CTLA-4 blockade in lung cancer. TCRdb's copy holds only in-frame clones and misses some; the assay was immunoSEQ multiplex PCR. Of nearly 110,000 clones in the sample, over 65% were seen once. The specimen was peripheral blood, collected from a patient treated with radiotherapy plus ipilimumab. All receptors come from a human donor with non-small cell lung cancer that progressed on radiotherapy plus ipilimumab. Some clones in this sample may be carry-over from other donors' samples.

Regarding this clone: This specimen includes other DNA sequences encoding the same CDR3. The rearrangement links TRBV5-1 to TRBJ1-1, with D possibly TRBD1 on 5 matching bases. The CDR3 length is 14 residues. With 0 bases removed from V and 1 base from J, the gap between germline ends came to 7 bases. The germline V gene has CDR1 SGHRS and CDR2 YFSETQ. The CDR3 DNA reads TGCGCCAGCAGCTTGGACAGGCCGAACACTGAAGCTTTCTTT. It is translated as CASSLDRPNTEAFF.

The V call is TRBV2, the J call TRBJ2-5, with TRBD1 matching 9 bases. The CDR3 totals 14 residues. Germline V gives CDR1 SNHLY, CDR2 FYNNEI. Trimming removed 7 bases from V and 5 bases from J; junction bases left unmatched: 8. CDR3 residues: CASKSTGGVETQYF. The CDR3 nucleotides are TGTGCCAGCAAATCGACAGGGGGGGTGGAGACCCAGTACTTC.

The gene calls are TRBV11-2 and TRBJ1-6, with D maybe TRBD1 (5 bases). CDR1 is SGHAT and CDR2 is FQNNGV in the germline V gene. With 0 bases removed from V and 10 bases from J, the gap between germline ends came to 13 bases. The CDR3 runs 15 residues. CDR3 sequence (DNA): TGTGCCAGCAGCTTAGAAGCAGGGATTTACTCACCCCTCCACTTT. This gives the protein CASSLEAGIYSPLHF.

This clone was seen a single time. The chain uses TRBV4-3 and TRBJ2-1, with 8 bases fitting TRBD1. Germline lookup yields CDR1 LGHNA and CDR2 YSLEER. This CDR3 has 15 residues. V was pared by 0 bases and J by 2 bases, with 0 bases of the junction left unmatched. DNA of the CDR3: TGCGCCAGCAGCCAAGACAGGGGGCCCTACAATGAGCAGTTCTTC. Its protein product is CASSQDRGPYNEQFF.

The chain joins TRBV9 to TRBJ1-2; tentatively, D is TRBD1 (5 bases). V lost 4 bases and J 4 bases, leaving 11 bases between the germline ends. Germline CDR1 SGDLS, CDR2 YYNGEE. The CDR3 consists of 13 residues. The DNA of the CDR3 is TGTGCCAGCAGCCGAGACAGCTCCTATGGCTACACCTTC. Its protein product is CASSRDSSYGYTF. The full variable domain, in which reference TRBV9 and TRBJ1-2 provide the parts outside the CDR3, is DSGVTQTPKHLITATGQRVTLRCSPRSGDLSVYWYQQSLDQGLQFLIQYYNGEERAKGNILERFSAQQFPDLHSELNLSSLELGDSALYFCASSRDSSYGYTFGSGTRLTVV.

This clone was seen just once. The genes are TRBV6-5 and TRBJ1-1, with D unresolved. Germline assignment: CDR1 MNHEY and CDR2 SVGAGI. Trimming left V 0 bases short and J 0 bases short, with 8 bases between. The CDR3 contains 15 residues. The CDR3 bases are TGTGCCAGCAGTTACTCGATACAGTTGAACACTGAAGCTTTCTTT. Encoded protein: CASSYSIQLNTEAFF.

The V gene is TRBV14, the J gene TRBJ2-7, with D tentatively TRBD1 (6 bases). The V end was cut by 6 bases, the J end by 2 bases, with 11 bases between. The CDR3 extends over 13 amino acids. The germline CDR1 and CDR2 sequences are SGHDN and FVKESK. CDR3 DNA sequence: TGTGCCAGCAGGGACAGCGTCACCTACGAGCAGTACTTC. It translates to CASRDSVTYEQYF. The full variable domain, in which reference TRBV14 and TRBJ2-7 provide the parts outside the CDR3, is EAGVTQFPSHSVIEKGQTVTLRCDPISGHDNLYWYRRVMGKEIKFLLHFVKESKQDESGMPNNRFLAERTGGTYSTLKVQPAELEDSGVYFCASRDSVTYEQYFGPGTRLTVT.

The J gene is TRBJ1-1, the V gene TRBV5-6; maybe TRBD1 (5 bases). Per the germline V gene, CDR1 is SGHDT and CDR2 is YYEEEE. This CDR3 contains 15 residues. Between the trimmed V and J ends, which lost 1 base and 3 bases, there was a span of 13 bases. The CDR3 region has the DNA TGTGCCAGCAGCTTGTTTTTTGACAGTTACACTGAAGCTTTCTTT. This gives the protein CASSLFFDSYTEAFF.

This clone was recorded a few times. V usage is TRBV5-4 and J usage is TRBJ2-7; D might be TRBD1 or TRBD2, each matching 5 bases. Germline values: CDR1 SGHNT, CDR2 YYREEE (reference sequence). The ends were cut back, 2 bases at V and 7 bases at J, with 13 bases in the middle. The CDR3 is made up of 13 amino acids. In DNA, the CDR3 is TGTGCCAGCAGCTTAGACACTGGGGGTGAGCAGTACTTC. Translating it yields CASSLDTGGEQYF.

V and J are TRBV14 and TRBJ1-5; D not resolved. The V gene lost 1 base and the J gene lost 5 bases, with 6 bases spanning the gap. Germline V lookup: CDR1 SGHDN, CDR2 FVKESK. The CDR3 extends over 13 amino acids. CDR3 residues: CASSQGWDQPQHF. CDR3 DNA sequence: TGTGCCAGCAGCCAAGGTTGGGATCAGCCCCAGCATTTT.

This clone was detected only a few times. The rearrangement uses TRBV29-1 and TRBJ1-3, with D perhaps matching TRBD1 (6 bases). The germline V gene encodes CDR1 SQVTM and CDR2 ANQGSEA. The CDR3 spans 14 residues. Trimming stripped 5 bases from V and 2 bases from J, with 13 bases between. CDR3 DNA sequence: TGCAGCGTTACTAAGGACAGCGCTGGAAACACCATATATTTT. Protein product: CSVTKDSAGNTIYF.

V usage is TRBV5-1 and J usage is TRBJ2-5; no clear D. Germline CDR1 SGHRS, CDR2 YFSETQ. CDR3 length equals 16 residues. Trimming cost V 2 bases and J 2 bases, with 16 bases left between them. CDR3 coding DNA: TGCGCCAGCAGCTTAACTCCAGTAGGGCTGCAAGAGACCCAGTACTTC. The encoded protein is CASSLTPVGLQETQYF. The whole variable domain, remainder taken from reference TRBV5-1 and TRBJ2-5, is KAGVTQTPRYLIKTRGQQVTLSCSPISGHRSVSWYQQTPGQGLQFLFEYFSETQRNKGNFPGRFSGRQFSNSRSEMNVSTLELGDSALYLCASSLTPVGLQETQYFGPGTRLLVL.

The V call is TRBV20-1, the J call TRBJ1-1; the D is unclear. In germline, CDR1 is DFQATT, CDR2 SNEGSKA (reference sequence). This CDR3 is built from 11 residues. The ends were cut back, 3 bases at V and 6 bases at J, with 8 bases in the middle. The CDR3 region has the DNA TGCAGTGCTAGTAGGTGGGCTGAAGCTTTCTTT. Translating it yields CSASRWAEAFF.

Written as DNA, the CDR3 is TGTGCCAGCTCACCACCCGTAGCCAGGACTGGAAACACCATATATTTT. Residues: CASSPPVARTGNTIYF. The chain couples TRBV18 to TRBJ1-3; no clear D gene. Germline loops: CDR1 KGHSH, CDR2 LQKENI. CDR3 length: 16 residues. Trimming took 0 bases from V and 2 from J, leaving 11 bases between them.

In the case of this clone: One end of the junction fails to match germline, which may point to a read error. The chain couples TRBV19 to TRBJ2-5; 7 bases agree with TRBD1. Germline V CDR1 and CDR2: LNHDA, SQIVND (reference sequence). The CDR3 spans 13 residues. The CDR3 here is CASSWDSQQTQYF. The CDR3 nucleotides read TGTGCCAGTAGTTGGGACAGCCAACAGACCCAGTACTTC.

J is TRBJ2-4 and V is TRBV4-2; 8 bases align to TRBD1. Germline V gives CDR1 LGHNA, CDR2 YNFKEQ. V lost 0 bases and J lost 9; bases outside the gene matches: 10. The CDR3 extends over 16 amino acids. The CDR3 spells CASSQDNGQGGGIQYF. The CDR3 region has the DNA TGTGCCAGCAGCCAAGATAATGGACAGGGTGGAGGCATTCAGTACTTC.

This clone was counted between two and nine times. J is TRBJ1-5 and V is TRBV7-2; D possibly corresponds to TRBD1 (5 bases). The CDR3 length is 17 residues. V lost 4 bases, J lost 0 bases, and 16 bases lay in between. Germline CDR1 reads SGHTA; CDR2 reads FQGNSA. CDR3: CASSYAGGVNSNQPQHF. In nucleotides, the CDR3 is TGTGCCAGCAGCTACGCGGGGGGGGTCAATAGCAATCAGCCCCAGCATTTT.

CDR3 bases: TGCGCCAGCAGCTTGGTCGGGGCGGGGGTGCTGTTTTTT. Its protein is CASSLVGAGVLFF. The V gene is TRBV5-1, the J gene TRBJ1-4; perhaps TRBD1 as D (5 bases). CDR3 length: 13 residues. Germline V gene sequence: CDR1 SGHRS, CDR2 YFSETQ. Trimming cost V 0 bases and J 14 bases, with 14 bases left between them.

This rearrangement joins TRBV28 to TRBJ1-6; TRBD1 aligns across 7 bases. The CDR3 contains 12 residues. Germline loops: CDR1 MDHEN, CDR2 SYDVKM. Unmatched junction bases numbered 4, after V lost 8 bases and J lost 9 bases. Here the CDR3 DNA reads TGTGCCAGCGACAGGGTTCGTTCACCCCTCCACTTT. Protein: CASDRVRSPLHF.

V gene TRBV29-1 combines with J gene TRBJ1-2, with 11 positions matching TRBD1. With 7 bases clipped from V and 2 bases from J, the junction kept 12 bases outside the gene matches. The CDR3 length is 16 residues. Germline CDR1 and CDR2: SQVTM and ANQGSEA. This CDR3 is CSAIAGTGGGNYGYTF. CDR3 DNA sequence: TGCAGCGCCATCGCCGGGACAGGGGGTGGAAACTATGGCTACACCTTC.

This clone appeared a single time. The chain is built from TRBV7-2 and TRBJ2-7; 7 bases are shared with TRBD1. The CDR3 is 14 amino acids. V shed 5 bases, J shed 5 bases, and the junction held 9 bases outside the gene matches. The germline gives CDR1 SGHTA, CDR2 FQGNSA. CDR3 amino acids: CASSLAGGSDEQYF. The CDR3 DNA follows: TGTGCCAGCAGCCTGGCAGGGGGATCGGACGAGCAGTACTTC.

The rearrangement links TRBV27 to TRBJ2-7; the D gene is possibly TRBD1 (5 bases). Germline V gives CDR1 MNHEY, CDR2 SMNVEV (reference sequence). V lost 2 bases and J 5 bases, leaving 10 bases between the germline ends. The CDR3 is 13 amino acids. CDR3 coding DNA: TGTGCCAGCAGTTTACAGGGATCCGACGAGCAGTACTTC. Its protein is CASSLQGSDEQYF.

V is TRBV5-3 and J is TRBJ1-6; D is unresolved. TRBV5-3 is filed as an ORF, its function uncertain. Trimming pared 2 bases from V and 1 base from J, leaving 4 bases between. The CDR3 extends over 14 amino acids. In nucleotides, the CDR3 is TGTGCCAGAAGCTTACGGTCCTATAATTCACCCCTCCACTTT. Its protein is CARSLRSYNSPLHF.

The CDR3 is CASNGAGGLADTQYF. In DNA, the CDR3 is TGTGCCAGCAATGGAGCGGGGGGTCTCGCAGATACGCAGTATTTT. This chain links TRBV2 with TRBJ2-3, with TRBD2 matching 9 bases. Unmatched junction bases numbered 9, after V lost 7 bases and J lost 4 bases. The germline V gene has CDR1 SNHLY and CDR2 FYNNEI. The length of the CDR3 is 15 residues.

V gene TRBV4-3 combines with J gene TRBJ2-1; possibly TRBD1 for D (5 bases). V dropped 1 base and J dropped 5 bases, with 9 bases sitting between them. This CDR3 comprises 14 residues. Germline V lookup: CDR1 LGHNA, CDR2 YSLEER. The CDR3 bases are TGCGCCAGCAGCCAAGCAGGGTCGCACAATGAGCAGTTCTTC. As protein: CASSQAGSHNEQFF.

This clone has just a few counts. The chain recombines TRBV6-6 with TRBJ2-7; D may correspond to TRBD1 or TRBD2 (5 bases each). The CDR3 contains 14 residues. Germline CDR1 and CDR2: MNHNY and SVGAGI (reference sequence). Deletions cut 0 bases from V and 5 bases from J, with 11 bases between. CDR3 nucleotides: TGTGCCAGCAGTTACTCGCCGGGGCATGACGAGCAGTACTTC. Its translation is CASSYSPGHDEQYF.

CDR3 sequence reads: CASSTRGKNQPQHF. The CDR3 bases are TGCGCCAGCAGCACCAGGGGTAAGAATCAGCCCCAGCATTTT. This chain uses TRBV23-1 with TRBJ1-5, with D tentatively TRBD1 (6 bases). TRBV23-1 is classed as an ORF, of uncertain function. The CDR3 loop spans 14 amino acids. Between the trimmed V and J ends, which lost 6 bases and 4 bases, there was a span of 13 bases.

The chain combines TRBV5-6 with TRBJ1-6; possibly TRBD1 for D (6 bases). The CDR3 is 16 residues long. The V gene's germline CDR1 is SGHDT and CDR2 YYEEEE. V lost 2 bases to trimming and J lost 5 bases, with 14 bases between them. This chain's CDR3 is CASSFQYRTDNSPLHF. CDR3 sequence (DNA): TGTGCCAGCAGCTTCCAATATCGGACAGATAATTCACCCCTCCACTTT.